Listed below are T cell receptor beta chains from one sample, sequenced in a study of molecular identifiers for immune sequencing clone quantification. TCRdb reanalysed the PCR reads using MiXCR and keeps one entry per CDR3 protein. The repertoire consists of about 630,000 distinct CDR3 sequences, with about 25% occurring once and the leading ten covering about 0.73%. The sequencing input was naive CD8+ T cells from blood, with Jurkat cell RNA spiked in. Receptors originate from a human donor in good health. Some libraries in this study had Jurkat cell RNA spiked in. The CDR3 runs from the conserved cysteine through the conserved F or W. A D gene is named only where the DNA matches it firmly. Not every row has a clone size; where given, it reads once, few, many or a size class.

clone_size | j_call | d_call | v_call | cdr3_nt | cdr3_aa
many | TRBJ2-3 | NA | TRBV6-2/TRBV6-3 | TGTGCCAGCAGTTACTCGGTAGATACGCAGTATTTT | CASSYSVDTQYF
NA | TRBJ2-1 | NA | TRBV6-5 | TGTGCCAGCAGTCCAACCCTCCGGTCCTCCTACAATGAGCAGTTCTTC | CASSPTLRSSYNEQFF
many | TRBJ2-5 | NA | TRBV28 | TGTGCCAGCAGTTTCAGACAGCTCCAAGAGACCCAGTACTTC | CASSFRQLQETQYF
NA | TRBJ2-5 | TRBD2 | TRBV29-1 | TGCAGCGCCGCCGCCCTTAGCGGGAGGGCTGGAGCGCCCCAGTACTTC | CSAAALSGRAGAPQYF
few | TRBJ1-2 | NA | TRBV5-4 | TGTGCCAGCTCCGGGTACTATGGCTACACCTTC | CASSGYYGYTF
many | TRBJ1-1 | NA | TRBV9 | TGTGCCAGCAGCGTAAGCAGGACCACTGAAGCTTTCTTT | CASSVSRTTEAFF
NA | TRBJ2-7 | TRBD2 | TRBV7-2 | TGTGCCAGCAGCTTCGGGGGGAACGCCTACGAGCAGTACTTC | CASSFGGNAYEQYF
many | TRBJ2-2 | TRBD2 | TRBV14 | TGTGCCAGCAGCCAAGATTCTCTCCTAGCGGGAGACGGGGAGCTGTTTTTT | CASSQDSLLAGDGELFF
NA | TRBJ1-1 | NA | TRBV5-1 | TGCGCCAGCAGCCACCGAACAGGAGGAAACACTGAAGCTTTCTTT | CASSHRTGGNTEAFF
NA | TRBJ1-4 | NA | TRBV5-1 | TGCGCCAGCAGCTCAGATGGGGGTGGGGAAAAACTGTTTTTT | CASSSDGGGEKLFF